The 11 T cell receptor beta chains reported below all come from one sample, sequenced in a study of cytomegalovirus exposure and HLA in healthy donors. PCR employed 60 Vbeta and 13 Jbeta primers. Using immunoSEQ multiplex PCR, the repertoire was profiled, and TCRdb retains in-frame clones only, with some absent. The profile covers 230,000 or so clones, with 85% to 95% appearing a single time and around 1.7% taken by the ten largest. Sequenced: PBMCs. The origin of the receptors is a girl aged 2 to 9 in good health and CMV-seronegative.

The chain uses TRBV7-2 and TRBJ2-2; D possibly corresponds to TRBD1 (6 bases). V lost 3 bases, J lost 0 bases, and 11 bases lay in between. This CDR3 spans 16 amino acids. The germline CDR1 and CDR2 sequences are SGHTA and FQGNSA. Written as DNA, the CDR3 is TGTGCCAGCAGCTTTAGGGACACAACGAACACCGGGGAGCTGTTTTTT. Encoded protein: CASSFRDTTNTGELFF. Using reference TRBV7-2 and TRBJ2-2 for the parts outside the CDR3, the full variable domain is GAGVSQSPSNKVTEKGKDVELRCDPISGHTALYWYRQSLGQGLEFLIYFQGNSAPDKSGLPSDRFSAERTGGSVSTLTIQRTQQEDSAVYLCASSFRDTTNTGELFFGEGSRLTVL.

Points on this clone: Different DNA sequences within this sample yield the same CDR3. V and J are TRBV15 and TRBJ1-5; 7 positions match TRBD1. With 5 bases clipped from V and 5 bases from J, the junction kept 6 bases outside the gene matches. CDR3 size: 14 residues. In germline, CDR1 is LNHNV, CDR2 YYDKDF (reference sequence). CDR3 protein: CATSGRDRDQPQHF. The CDR3 coding sequence is TGTGCCACCAGCGGCCGGGACAGAGATCAGCCCCAGCATTTT.

This chain joins TRBV15 and TRBJ2-2; D is perhaps TRBD1 (6 bases). The CDR3 loop spans 13 amino acids. The ends were cut back, 3 bases at V and 9 bases at J, with 11 bases in the middle. CDR1 is LNHNV, CDR2 YYDKDF, per germline (reference sequence). This CDR3 reads CATSSTGRRELFF. DNA for the CDR3: TGTGCCACCAGCAGTACAGGGAGAAGGGAGCTGTTTTTT.

This chain joins TRBV5-6 and TRBJ1-2; 12 nucleotides align to TRBD1. The V gene's germline CDR1 is SGHDT and CDR2 YYEEEE. The CDR3 consists of 18 residues. The ends lost 3 bases at V and 4 bases at J; junction bases unmatched: 13. CDR3 bases: TGTGCCAGCAGCTCTGCCGGGACAGGGGGCGTATTTAGCTATGGCTACACCTTC. Translated: CASSSAGTGGVFSYGYTF.

The J gene is TRBJ1-1, the V gene TRBV14; D remains unclear. The germline gives CDR1 SGHDN, CDR2 FVKESK. V was shortened by 0 bases and J by 7 bases, with 15 bases between the two germline ends. This CDR3 is 15 amino acids long. Here the CDR3 reads CASSQEGSLRREAFF. In DNA form, the CDR3 reads TGTGCCAGCAGCCAAGAGGGCAGCCTTAGGCGTGAAGCTTTCTTT.

This chain uses TRBV28 with TRBJ1-1; D ambiguous. CDR1 MDHEN and CDR2 SYDVKM come from the germline V gene. V was clipped by 5 bases and J by 4 bases, with 17 bases between them. CDR3 length equals 15 residues. In DNA, the CDR3 is TGTGCCAGCAGTCAAACCGGCCCCCGGGGCACTGAAGCTTTCTTT. Its translation: CASSQTGPRGTEAFF.

The chain uses TRBV28 and TRBJ1-6, with D possibly being TRBD1 (5 bases). This CDR3 is 14 amino acids long. Germline V gene sequence: CDR1 MDHEN, CDR2 SYDVKM. The V end lost 3 bases, the J end lost 9 bases, and 12 bases lay between the germline ends. CDR3 sequence reads: CASSFGGLASPLHF. For the CDR3, the DNA is TGTGCCAGCAGTTTCGGGGGGTTAGCTTCACCCCTCCACTTT.

J is TRBJ1-5 and V is TRBV19, with TRBD1 identical over 10 bases. The germline V gene has CDR1 LNHDA and CDR2 SQIVND (reference sequence). J lost 4 bases, V lost 9 bases, and 6 bases had no gene match. This CDR3 is 14 amino acids long. As DNA, the CDR3 is TGTGCCAGCCTGAGGACAGGGGGAAATCAGCCCCAGCATTTT. Translated, it gives CASLRTGGNQPQHF.

The rearrangement joins TRBV30 to TRBJ1-3; D is unclear. From germline, CDR1 is GTSNPN and CDR2 SVGIG (reference sequence). Trimming took 2 bases from V and 0 from J, leaving 5 bases between them. The CDR3 is 13 amino acids. CDR3 in DNA: TGTGCCTGGAGTCTCCGCTCTGGAAACACCATATATTTT. Protein: CAWSLRSGNTIYF.

This clone was recorded a few times. The V call is TRBV5-4, the J call TRBJ2-3; tentatively, D is TRBD2 (7 bases). CDR1 SGHNT and CDR2 YYREEE come from the germline V gene (reference sequence). The germline V and J ends were trimmed by 5 bases and 1 base, with 11 bases remaining between them. The length of the CDR3 is 14 residues. The CDR3 region has the DNA TGTGCCAGCAGTGAAGGGGGGGGCACAGATACGCAGTATTTT. Encoded protein: CASSEGGGTDTQYF. The variable domain in full, with the rest retrieved from reference TRBV5-4 and TRBJ2-3, is ETGVTQSPTHLIKTRGQQVTLRCSSQSGHNTVSWYQQALGQGPQFIFQYYREEENGRGNFPPRFSGLQFPNYSSELNVNALELDDSALYLCASSEGGGTDTQYFGPGTRLTVL.

As concerns this clone: Other nucleotide sequences in the sample specify the same CDR3. This sequence joins TRBV19 and TRBJ2-2; 7 bases map to TRBD2. The V gene end was trimmed by 1 base and the J gene end by 8 bases; junction bases not matched to a gene: 7. The V gene's germline CDR1 is LNHDA and CDR2 SQIVND (reference sequence). This CDR3 comprises 15 residues. The CDR3 bases are TGTGCCAGTAGTATAGGTTTACTAGCGTTGGGGGAGCTGTTTTTT. This codes for CASSIGLLALGELFF. Supplemented by reference TRBV19 and TRBJ2-2, the full variable domain reads DGGITQSPKYLFRKEGQNVTLSCEQNLNHDAMYWYRQDPGQGLRLIYYSQIVNDFQKGDIAEGYSVSREKKESFPLTVTSAQKNPTAFYLCASSIGLLALGELFFGEGSRLTVL.